The next 20 T cell receptor beta chains were all read from a single sample in a study of T cells after yellow fever vaccination (dated by TCRdb to the late 2010s). This specimen's treatment or condition label, per the study, means: live attenuated yellow fever vaccine strain. Receptor libraries were prepared by 5' RACE. The run used an Illumina NovaSeq 6000. TCRdb reran the public reads through fastp at Q25 and MiXCR, keeping productive beta chains. Merged by CDR3 protein, the rows form single entries marked with the most common genes and DNA. Present in this sample are 350,000 to 550,000 distinct CDR3 sequences, around 19% of which were seen just once. The ten largest account for roughly a sixth of the sample. The sequenced sample was PBMCs, obtained before the yellow fever booster vaccination. The receptors derive from a man aged 18-30 years who received the YFV17D yellow fever vaccine.

This clonotype has only a few counts. The chain uses TRBV12-3 or TRBV12-4 and TRBJ1-6, with 8 bases that match TRBD1. With 6 bases clipped from V and 11 bases from J, the junction kept 6 bases outside the gene matches. The CDR3 contains 13 residues. The CDR3: CASSPQGAAPLHF. The CDR3 DNA reads as TGTGCCAGCAGCCCCCAGGGGGCCGCACCCCTCCACTTT.

This clonotype showed up just a few times. The chain uses TRBV5-1 and TRBJ1-2; D gene unclear. The CDR3 is 13 amino acids. Trimming stripped 4 bases from V and 5 bases from J, with 12 bases between. CDR1 and CDR2 (germline): SGHRS, YFSETQ. CDR3 in DNA: TGCGCCAGCAGCACCGACATTTATTATGGCTACACCTTC. Protein sequence: CASSTDIYYGYTF.

The chain employs TRBV5-1 and TRBJ2-3; 7 nucleotides line up with TRBD2. This CDR3 is 16 amino acids long. The J segment lost 0 bases and the V segment lost 6 bases, leaving 10 bases of the junction unmatched. Germline CDR1 and CDR2: SGHRS and YFSETQ. CDR3 sequence: CASKSGLAASTDTQYF. The CDR3, as DNA: TGCGCCAGCAAGTCAGGGCTAGCGGCCAGCACAGATACGCAGTATTTT.

There are a few counts of this clonotype. This chain links TRBV10-3 with TRBJ1-2; TRBD1 matches at 8 bases. The V gene end was trimmed by 10 bases and the J gene end by 6 bases; junction bases not matched to a gene: 10. Germline-derived CDR1 and CDR2 are ENHRY and SYGVKD. The CDR3 consists of 13 residues. CDR3 sequence reads: CATGLGTGDGYTF. CDR3 bases: TGTGCCACCGGACTCGGGACAGGAGATGGCTACACCTTC.

In DNA, the CDR3 is TGTGCCAGCAGCGGGGTAGGGAGTGAAAAACTGTTTTTT. The encoded protein is CASSGVGSEKLFF. The rearrangement joins TRBV5-6 to TRBJ1-4; D gene ambiguous. The CDR3 contains 13 residues. CDR1 SGHDT and CDR2 YYEEEE come from the germline V gene. The V gene lost 4 bases and the J gene lost 7 bases, with 11 bases spanning the gap. The full variable domain, its missing parts supplied by reference TRBV5-6 and TRBJ1-4, is DAGVTQSPTHLIKTRGQQVTLRCSPKSGHDTVSWYQQALGQGPQFIFQYYEEEERQRGNFPDRFSGHQFPNYSSELNVNALLLGDSALYLCASSGVGSEKLFFGSGTQLSVL.

This clonotype was counted only a few times. The chain is built from TRBV7-2 and TRBJ2-1, with a possible D match to TRBD1 (6 bases). CDR3 size: 15 residues. Germline assignment: CDR1 SGHTA and CDR2 FQGNSA. V shed 4 bases and J shed 2 bases, with 12 bases lying between them. In DNA form, the CDR3 reads TGTGCCAGCAGCTACCCCGGGACACCCTACAATGAGCAGTTCTTC. Protein product: CASSYPGTPYNEQFF.

As regards this clonotype: A read error is possible here, since a much larger clone lies one base away. The chain has TRBV7-6 and TRBJ2-1; D remains ambiguous. Trimming took 5 bases from V and 3 from J, leaving 11 bases between them. Germline V gives CDR1 SGHVS, CDR2 FNYEAQ. This CDR3 region has 14 residues. The CDR3 spells CASSAQIGYNEQFF. CDR3 in DNA: TGTGCCAGCAGCGCCCAGATAGGCTACAATGAGCAGTTCTTC.

The chain carries TRBV27 and TRBJ1-2, with unresolved D. Germline loops: CDR1 MNHEY, CDR2 SMNVEV (reference sequence). This CDR3 is 13 amino acids long. V was pared by 3 bases and J by 4 bases, with 9 bases between. The CDR3 nucleotides are TGTGCCAGCAGTTTGAGGAAAGCCTATGGCTACACCTTC. Its translation is CASSLRKAYGYTF.

In its sample, this clonotype was seen a few times. This chain joins TRBV20-1 and TRBJ2-7, with 11 bases identical to TRBD2. CDR3 length: 15 amino acids. The germline CDR1 and CDR2 sequences are DFQATT and SNEGSKA (reference sequence). The V segment lost 1 base and the J segment 3 bases; nucleotides outside the gene matches: 5. CDR3 sequence reads: CSARARLAGFYEQYV. The CDR3 DNA follows: TGCAGTGCTAGAGCACGACTAGCGGGGTTCTACGAGCAGTACGTC.

This clonotype was seen a handful of times. V and J are TRBV11-1 and TRBJ2-1; TRBD1 matches at 7 bases. Looked up from germline, CDR1 is SGHAT and CDR2 is FQDESV (reference sequence). This CDR3 is 14 amino acids long. V gave up 3 bases and J gave up 10 bases; unmatched junction bases: 9. The DNA of the CDR3 is TGTGCCAGCAGCTTGGAACAGGGGATGTTAGAGCAGTTCTTC. Translated: CASSLEQGMLEQFF.

This chain connects TRBV7-2 to TRBJ1-1; 8 nucleotides align to TRBD1. The trim removed 5 bases at V and 3 bases at J, leaving 8 bases unmatched. The CDR3 is made up of 15 amino acids. Germline-derived CDR1 and CDR2 are SGHTA and FQGNSA. The CDR3 region is CASSPMTGVDTEAFF. CDR3 nucleotides: TGTGCCAGCAGCCCCATGACAGGGGTGGACACTGAAGCTTTCTTT.

The rearrangement links TRBV2 to TRBJ2-1; unclear D gene. Germline loops: CDR1 SNHLY, CDR2 FYNNEI. This CDR3 has 14 residues. V was trimmed by 7 bases and J by 2 bases, leaving 12 bases between them. CDR3 amino acids: CASKILATYNEQFF. The CDR3 DNA reads TGTGCCAGCAAAATCCTCGCTACCTACAATGAGCAGTTCTTC.

The chain is built from TRBV7-2 and TRBJ2-3, with 7 bases that match TRBD1. The CDR3 runs 14 residues. CDR1 and CDR2 (germline): SGHTA, FQGNSA. After removal of 1 base from V and 4 bases from J, the junction contained 2 bases not matched to a gene. Written as DNA, the CDR3 is TGTGCCAGCAGCTTAGGAGGGGGCCCAGATACGCAGTATTTT. Protein: CASSLGGGPDTQYF.

V and J are TRBV6-5 and TRBJ2-5; 10 bases line up with TRBD1. Trimming removed 2 bases from V and 7 bases from J; junction bases left unmatched: 7. Germline V lookup: CDR1 MNHEY, CDR2 SVGAGI. This CDR3 has 15 amino acids. In nucleotides, the CDR3 is TGTGCCAGCAGTTACGGTGGACAGGGGGGTTTGACCCAGTACTTC. Its translation: CASSYGGQGGLTQYF.

The chain couples TRBV5-6 to TRBJ2-5, with TRBD2 identical over 10 bases. CDR1 SGHDT and CDR2 YYEEEE come from the germline V gene. CDR3 length: 18 residues. V was clipped by 3 bases and J by 2 bases; unmatched bases: 13. The CDR3 is CASSWGGAAGGPQETQYF. The CDR3 nucleotides read TGTGCCAGCAGCTGGGGCGGGGCAGCGGGGGGGCCTCAAGAGACCCAGTACTTC.

The V and J genes are TRBV7-9 and TRBJ2-7, with 8 bases matching TRBD2. J was trimmed by 3 bases and V by 3 bases; bases with no gene match: 4. Germline CDR1 reads SEHNR; CDR2 reads FQNEAQ (reference sequence). This CDR3 has 14 amino acids. The CDR3, as DNA: TGTGCCAGCAGCTTTAGCGGGGCCTTCTACGAGCAGTACTTC. This encodes CASSFSGAFYEQYF.

This clonotype was counted between two and nine times. The rearrangement joins TRBV12-3 or TRBV12-4 to TRBJ1-1; D remains ambiguous. The length of the CDR3 is 13 residues. V shed 8 bases and J shed 1 base, with 11 bases lying between them. The CDR3 bases are TGTGCCAGCTTAGTGGCGGCGAACACTGAAGCTTTCTTT. Its protein product is CASLVAANTEAFF.

This clonotype came up a few times. The rearrangement links TRBV7-3 to TRBJ2-3; TRBD2 aligns across 7 bases. Trimming at V came to 10 bases and at J to 3 bases, leaving 7 bases not matched to a gene. Germline V CDR1 and CDR2: SGHTA, FQGTGA. The CDR3 totals 13 residues. The CDR3 DNA follows: TGTGCCACGGGCCCCGGGGGGACAGATACGCAGTATTTT. It encodes CATGPGGTDTQYF.

This clonotype was observed a few times. The chain joins TRBV7-3 to TRBJ2-3, with TRBD1 identical over 9 bases. Germline lookup yields CDR1 SGHTA and CDR2 FQGTGA. The CDR3 consists of 13 residues. With 4 bases clipped from V and 5 bases from J, the junction kept 1 base outside the gene matches. The CDR3: CASSSTGGDTQYF. The CDR3 nucleotides are TGTGCCAGCAGCTCGACAGGGGGAGATACGCAGTATTTT.

This clonotype was recorded a few times. The gene calls are TRBV6-4 and TRBJ1-1; 7 positions match TRBD1. After removal of 0 bases from V and 1 base from J, the junction contained 11 bases not matched to a gene. The germline V gene has CDR1 MRHNA and CDR2 SNTAGT. This CDR3 has 18 residues. In nucleotides, the CDR3 is TGTGCCAGCAGTGACTCACCAGCAGCAGGGGGTACGAACACTGAAGCTTTCTTT. Translation gives CASSDSPAAGGTNTEAFF.